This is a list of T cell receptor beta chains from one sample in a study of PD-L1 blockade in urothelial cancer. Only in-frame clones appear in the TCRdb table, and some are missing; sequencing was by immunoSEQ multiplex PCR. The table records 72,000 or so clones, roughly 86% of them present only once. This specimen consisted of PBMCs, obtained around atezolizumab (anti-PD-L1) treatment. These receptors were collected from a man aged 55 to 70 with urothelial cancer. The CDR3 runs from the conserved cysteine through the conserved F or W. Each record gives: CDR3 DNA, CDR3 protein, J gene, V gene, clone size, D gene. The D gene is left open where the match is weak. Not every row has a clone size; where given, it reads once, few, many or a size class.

TGTGCCAGCAGCTTTACTGGGGTCCGCGGGGGGGAGACCCAGTACTTC,CASSFTGVRGGETQYF,TRBJ2-5,TRBV11-2,.,TRBD2
TGTGCCAGCAGTGGGACGGGGGACAATGAGCAGTTCTTC,CASSGTGDNEQFF,TRBJ2-1,TRBV9,.,.
TGTGCCAGCAGGCAGGGTGATGGAAACACCATATATTTT,CASRQGDGNTIYF,TRBJ1-3,TRBV6-5,.,.
TGCAGCGTTGAAATAAGCCTCATGAGAAGCGAGCAGTACTTC,CSVEISLMRSEQYF,TRBJ2-7,TRBV29-1,.,.
TGTGCCAGCATCCAAGGGACGGGGGCAACTAATGAAAAACTGTTTTTT,CASIQGTGATNEKLFF,TRBJ1-4,TRBV7-8,.,.
TGTGCCAGCAGCCCCCGGACTCATTATGGCTACACCTTC,CASSPRTHYGYTF,TRBJ1-2,TRBV7-2,.,.
TGTGCCAGTAGTATAGACAGGGTGGAGACCCAGTACTTC,CASSIDRVETQYF,TRBJ2-5,TRBV19,.,.
TGTGCCAGTAGTATAGCGAGGACTAGCGGGGGGGCAGCCAAAAACATTCAGTACTTC,CASSIARTSGGAAKNIQYF,TRBJ2-4,TRBV19,.,TRBD2
TGTGCCAGCCGCAGGACAGGGGGGGAAAAACTGTTTTTT,CASRRTGGEKLFF,TRBJ1-4,TRBV6-1,few,TRBD1
TGTGCCATCAGTGGCAGGACAGGCAGTTACAATGAGCAGTTCTTC,CAISGRTGSYNEQFF,TRBJ2-1,TRBV10-3,.,TRBD1
TGTGCCTGGGACTGGACGGGGAAGAACACTGAAGCTTTCTTT,CAWDWTGKNTEAFF,TRBJ1-1,TRBV30,.,.
TGTGCCAGCAGCTTAATCTCGGCCAGGAACTATGGCTACACCTTC,CASSLISARNYGYTF,TRBJ1-2,TRBV7-9,.,.
TGTGCCTGGAGTTCCCGACAGATCAATCAGCCCCAGCATTTT,CAWSSRQINQPQHF,TRBJ1-5,TRBV30,.,.
TGTGCCAGCAGTCGCAGACAGGGGGACGTACTTTCTGGAAACACCATATATTTT,CASSRRQGDVLSGNTIYF,TRBJ1-3,TRBV27,.,TRBD1
TGCGCCAGTTACTCACCGGGACAGAGCTTCTATGGCTACACCTTC,CASYSPGQSFYGYTF,TRBJ1-2,TRBV5-1,.,TRBD1
TGTGCCAGCAGTTCACAGGGATTGGTCTACGAGCAGTACTTC,CASSSQGLVYEQYF,TRBJ2-7,TRBV27,.,.
TGCGCCAGCAGCCGGGGGATTAGCGGGAGCGACGAGCAGTACTTC,CASSRGISGSDEQYF,TRBJ2-7,TRBV4-1,.,TRBD2
TGCGCCAGCAGTTGGCGGGAGATGGGGTACAATGAGCAGTTCTTC,CASSWREMGYNEQFF,TRBJ2-1,TRBV5-1,.,TRBD2
TGTGCCAGCAGCCCTAGACAGGGACGGGAGACCCAGTACTTC,CASSPRQGRETQYF,TRBJ2-5,TRBV11-2,.,TRBD1
TGCGCCAGCAGCCAAAAGGTTCTAGCGGGAGTGGACACCGGGGAGCTGTTTTTT,CASSQKVLAGVDTGELFF,TRBJ2-2,TRBV4-3,.,TRBD2
TGTGCCAGCAGTTACGGGAGGGCCAGGTCCTACAATGAGCAGTTCTTC,CASSYGRARSYNEQFF,TRBJ2-1,TRBV6-5,.,TRBD2
TGTGCCAGCAGTGAGGGACAGGGGGCAGGTAATGAAAAACTGTTTTTT,CASSEGQGAGNEKLFF,TRBJ1-4,TRBV6-1,.,TRBD1
TGTGCCAGCTCACCCCTGGACAGGGGAAGAGGAAACACCATATATTTT,CASSPLDRGRGNTIYF,TRBJ1-3,TRBV18,.,TRBD1
TGTGCCAGTAGTATAGGTACGGGACTAGTTTACAATGAGCAGTTCTTC,CASSIGTGLVYNEQFF,TRBJ2-1,TRBV19,.,TRBD2
TGCGCCAGCAGCTTGGTAGGGCTAGCGCCAGATACGCAGTATTTT,CASSLVGLAPDTQYF,TRBJ2-3,TRBV5-1,.,.
TGTGCCAGCAGCTTGCGGTCTGGACAGATAACAGATACGCAGTATTTT,CASSLRSGQITDTQYF,TRBJ2-3,TRBV11-2,.,.
TGTGCCAGCAGCTTTCTCACCGGGACTAGCGGGACCACAGATACGCAGTATTTT,CASSFLTGTSGTTDTQYF,TRBJ2-3,TRBV5-4,.,TRBD2
TGTGCCAGCAGTTTTTATTCAGGGGGAACGGGAAACACCATATATTTT,CASSFYSGGTGNTIYF,TRBJ1-3,TRBV28,.,TRBD1
TGCGCCAGCAGCTGGGGACAAGGTTCAGGAGAGACCCAGTACTTC,CASSWGQGSGETQYF,TRBJ2-5,TRBV5-1,.,.
TGCGCCAGCAGCGAGGGTAGCGGGACCCACAATGAGCAGTTCTTC,CASSEGSGTHNEQFF,TRBJ2-1,TRBV5-1,.,TRBD2
TGCGCCAGCAGCTTACTAGTGGAGGGGGAGACCCAGTACTTC,CASSLLVEGETQYF,TRBJ2-5,TRBV5-1,.,.
TGCAGCGTTGAAGTGGCTAGCGGGAACACCGGGGAGCTGTTTTTT,CSVEVASGNTGELFF,TRBJ2-2,TRBV29-1,.,TRBD2
TGTGCCAGCAGCGTCACCGGGACTAGCGTGTTCGAGCAGTACTTC,CASSVTGTSVFEQYF,TRBJ2-7,TRBV9,.,TRBD2
TGTGCCAGCAGTGACTCGAATCAGGGGAGCAATGAGCAGTTCTTC,CASSDSNQGSNEQFF,TRBJ2-1,TRBV6-4,medium-sized,.
TGTGCCACCAGCAGAGAGCGGGAGGGCCTCTCCTACGAGCAGTACTTC,CATSREREGLSYEQYF,TRBJ2-7,TRBV15,.,TRBD2
TGTGCCAGCAGTTGGCAGGATGACACTGAAGCTTTCTTT,CASSWQDDTEAFF,TRBJ1-1,TRBV27,.,.
TGTGCCAGCAGCTTGCGACAGGGTAGCAATCAGCCCCAGCATTTT,CASSLRQGSNQPQHF,TRBJ1-5,TRBV5-8,once,TRBD1
TGTGCCAGCAGTCCTCCCGGGGAGGTTGACTATGGCTACACCTTC,CASSPPGEVDYGYTF,TRBJ1-2,TRBV7-9,.,.
TGTGCCAGTAGTATAGATCAAGCGGGTCCTTACAATGAGCAGTTCTTC,CASSIDQAGPYNEQFF,TRBJ2-1,TRBV19,.,.
TGTGCCAGCAGCTTAGTGGGACAGAACACAGATACGCAGTATTTT,CASSLVGQNTDTQYF,TRBJ2-3,TRBV7-9,.,TRBD1
TGTGCCAGAGGGACAGCAACTCGGGAAGCTTTCTTT,CARGTATREAFF,TRBJ1-1,TRBV2,.,TRBD1